Listed below are T cell receptor beta chains from one sample, sequenced in a study of response to subunit inactivated influenza vaccine. TCRdb redid the calling of the RT-PCR reads with MiXCR, one entry per CDR3 protein. This repertoire shows about 170,000 distinct CDR3 sequences, approximately 12% found once; its top ten account for less than 30%. These data also formed part of another study, on T cells expressing NK-cell markers.

Source: CD8+ T cells sorted from PBMCs, taken about 13 days after vaccination. Receptor source: a man in his fifties or sixties who received an inactivated influenza vaccine. Each CDR3 is given with its conserved first and last residue. A D gene is named only where the DNA matches it firmly. For some rows the clone size is stated as once, few or many, or as a class when expanded; others skip it.

cdr3_aa: CASSRNLNTEAFF
cdr3_nt: TGTGCCAGCAGCAGGAATTTGAACACTGAAGCTTTCTTT
j_call: TRBJ1-1
d_call: NA
v_call: TRBV11-2
clone_size: few

cdr3_aa: CASSQDTPTVEQYF
cdr3_nt: TGTGCCAGCAGCCAGGACACTCCTACTGTGGAGCAGTACTTC
j_call: TRBJ2-7
d_call: NA
v_call: TRBV4-2
clone_size: NA

cdr3_aa: CASSLRTDRSNTEAFF
cdr3_nt: TGCGCCAGCAGCTTGCGGACCGACAGGTCTAACACTGAAGCTTTCTTT
j_call: TRBJ1-1
d_call: NA
v_call: TRBV5-1
clone_size: few

cdr3_aa: CASWRDRGRITEAFF
cdr3_nt: TGTGCCAGCTGGCGGGACAGGGGGCGCATCACTGAAGCTTTCTTT
j_call: TRBJ1-1
d_call: TRBD1
v_call: TRBV27
clone_size: many

cdr3_aa: CASSFSWSTSYEQYF
cdr3_nt: TGTGCCAGCAGTTTCTCCTGGTCTACCTCCTACGAGCAGTACTTC
j_call: TRBJ2-7
d_call: NA
v_call: TRBV12-3/TRBV12-4
clone_size: NA

cdr3_aa: CASSLGDSQHF
cdr3_nt: TGTGCCAGCAGTTTAGGGGACTCCCAGCATTTT
j_call: TRBJ1-5
d_call: NA
v_call: TRBV28
clone_size: NA

cdr3_aa: CASSQEFQGRQTQYF
cdr3_nt: TGTGCCAGCAGCCAAGAATTCCAGGGCCGTCAGACCCAGTACTTC
j_call: TRBJ2-5
d_call: NA
v_call: TRBV14
clone_size: NA

cdr3_aa: CASSFPTSGDPLVWEQYF
cdr3_nt: TGTGCCAGCAGTTTCCCGACTAGCGGGGATCCTTTGGTCTGGGAGCAGTACTTC
j_call: TRBJ2-7
d_call: TRBD2
v_call: TRBV6-5
clone_size: NA

cdr3_aa: CASSKGLRETEAFF
cdr3_nt: TGTGCCAGTTCTAAAGGACTCAGGGAAACTGAAGCTTTCTTT
j_call: TRBJ1-1
d_call: NA
v_call: TRBV2
clone_size: few

cdr3_aa: CASSLMYDRDDEQYF
cdr3_nt: TGTGCCAGCAGCTTAATGTACGACAGGGACGACGAGCAGTACTTC
j_call: TRBJ2-7
d_call: TRBD1
v_call: TRBV7-9
clone_size: few

cdr3_aa: CASSLYPLERSPLHF
cdr3_nt: TGTGCCAGCAGTTTATACCCACTGGAGCGGTCACCCCTCCACTTT
j_call: TRBJ1-6
d_call: NA
v_call: TRBV27
clone_size: once

cdr3_aa: CASSLQGLSYGYTF
cdr3_nt: TGTGCCAGCAGCTTACAGGGTTTGAGCTATGGCTACACCTTC
j_call: TRBJ1-2
d_call: NA
v_call: TRBV7-8
clone_size: NA

cdr3_aa: CASKGGANVLTF
cdr3_nt: TGTGCCAGCAAGGGTGGGGCCAACGTCCTGACTTTC
j_call: TRBJ2-6
d_call: NA
v_call: TRBV7-9
clone_size: NA

cdr3_aa: CASSYSTTPIYEQYF
cdr3_nt: TGTGCCAGCAGTTACTCGACCACTCCCATTTACGAGCAGTACTTC
j_call: TRBJ2-7
d_call: NA
v_call: TRBV6-5
clone_size: NA

cdr3_aa: CSVDKENTEAFF
cdr3_nt: TGCAGCGTTGACAAGGAGAACACTGAAGCTTTCTTT
j_call: TRBJ1-1
d_call: NA
v_call: TRBV29-1
clone_size: NA

cdr3_aa: CASSPLAGGKGYGYTF
cdr3_nt: TGTGCCAGCAGCCCGCTGGCGGGGGGGAAAGGCTATGGCTACACCTTC
j_call: TRBJ1-2
d_call: NA
v_call: TRBV12-3/TRBV12-4
clone_size: NA

cdr3_aa: CASSVIAGGDNEQFF
cdr3_nt: TGTGCCAGCAGTGTAATAGCGGGAGGGGACAATGAGCAGTTCTTC
j_call: TRBJ2-1
d_call: TRBD2
v_call: TRBV12-3/TRBV12-4
clone_size: NA

cdr3_aa: CATSRDVLGENGYTF
cdr3_nt: TGTGCCACCAGCAGAGATGTTTTGGGGGAGAATGGCTACACCTTC
j_call: TRBJ1-2
d_call: NA
v_call: TRBV15
clone_size: NA

cdr3_aa: CASSGTTSGRLYF
cdr3_nt: TGTGCCAGCAGCGGAACGACTAGCGGGAGGTTGTACTTC
j_call: TRBJ2-7
d_call: TRBD2
v_call: TRBV9
clone_size: few

cdr3_aa: CATSRVKGNEQFF
cdr3_nt: TGTGCCACCAGCAGAGTAAAAGGGAATGAGCAGTTCTTC
j_call: TRBJ2-1
d_call: NA
v_call: TRBV15
clone_size: many

cdr3_aa: CSARGPTGLHYEQYF
cdr3_nt: TGCAGTGCTAGGGGTCCGACAGGTCTCCACTACGAGCAGTACTTC
j_call: TRBJ2-7
d_call: NA
v_call: TRBV20-1
clone_size: NA

cdr3_aa: CASGSLQQGSEAFF
cdr3_nt: TGTGCTAGTGGCTCCCTCCAACAGGGGAGTGAAGCTTTCTTT
j_call: TRBJ1-1
d_call: TRBD1
v_call: TRBV12-5
clone_size: NA

cdr3_aa: CSVEDGRDYGYTF
cdr3_nt: TGCAGCGTTGAAGACGGAAGGGACTATGGCTACACCTTC
j_call: TRBJ1-2
d_call: NA
v_call: TRBV29-1
clone_size: many

cdr3_aa: CATPILSGVYNEQFF
cdr3_nt: TGCGCCACCCCAATTCTAAGCGGGGTTTACAATGAGCAGTTCTTC
j_call: TRBJ2-1
d_call: TRBD2
v_call: TRBV4-3
clone_size: few

cdr3_aa: CASSIGSGGLYEQYF
cdr3_nt: TGTGCCAGTAGTATAGGGAGCGGGGGACTCTACGAGCAGTACTTC
j_call: TRBJ2-7
d_call: TRBD2
v_call: TRBV19
clone_size: few

cdr3_aa: CSASPGTSGLIEQFF
cdr3_nt: TGCAGTGCTAGCCCCGGGACTAGCGGTCTCATTGAGCAGTTCTTC
j_call: TRBJ2-1
d_call: TRBD2
v_call: TRBV20-1
clone_size: NA

cdr3_aa: CASSPIKDTQYF
cdr3_nt: TGTGCCAGCAGCCCCATCAAAGATACGCAGTATTTT
j_call: TRBJ2-3
d_call: NA
v_call: TRBV7-6
clone_size: few

cdr3_aa: CASSSGQPQHF
cdr3_nt: TGTGCCAGCAGTTCAGGTCAGCCCCAGCATTTT
j_call: TRBJ1-5
d_call: NA
v_call: TRBV6-2/TRBV6-3
clone_size: many

cdr3_aa: CSATRAVYGYTF
cdr3_nt: TGCAGTGCTACACGGGCGGTATATGGCTACACCTTC
j_call: TRBJ1-2
d_call: NA
v_call: TRBV20-1
clone_size: NA

cdr3_aa: CASSAAGGGYNEQFF
cdr3_nt: TGTGCCAGCAGCGCAGCGGGAGGGGGGTACAATGAGCAGTTCTTC
j_call: TRBJ2-1
d_call: TRBD2
v_call: TRBV9
clone_size: few

cdr3_aa: CASSPPTGAGELFF
cdr3_nt: TGTGCCAGCAGTCCCCCGACTGGGGCGGGGGAGCTGTTTTTT
j_call: TRBJ2-2
d_call: NA
v_call: TRBV12-3/TRBV12-4
clone_size: few

cdr3_aa: CASSTATGLKSLVQPQHF
cdr3_nt: TGTGCCAGCAGCACAGCGACAGGGCTGAAGTCTCTTGTTCAGCCCCAGCATTTT
j_call: TRBJ1-5
d_call: TRBD1
v_call: TRBV7-8
clone_size: few

cdr3_aa: CASKSGRVSYNEQFF
cdr3_nt: TGTGCCAGTAAGAGCGGGAGGGTCTCCTACAATGAGCAGTTCTTC
j_call: TRBJ2-1
d_call: TRBD2
v_call: TRBV19
clone_size: few

cdr3_aa: CASSLAQFGITEAFF
cdr3_nt: TGTGCCAGCAGCTTGGCCCAGTTTGGGATTACTGAAGCTTTCTTT
j_call: TRBJ1-1
d_call: NA
v_call: TRBV7-9
clone_size: many

cdr3_aa: CAISESELAGVNYEQYF
cdr3_nt: TGTGCCATCAGTGAGTCCGAACTAGCGGGAGTTAACTACGAGCAGTACTTC
j_call: TRBJ2-7
d_call: TRBD2
v_call: TRBV10-3
clone_size: few

cdr3_aa: CASSQVASGRINTGELFF
cdr3_nt: TGTGCCAGCAGCCAAGTAGCTAGCGGGAGGATCAACACCGGGGAGCTGTTTTTT
j_call: TRBJ2-2
d_call: TRBD2
v_call: TRBV3-1
clone_size: many

cdr3_aa: CASSPDYRGSYEQYF
cdr3_nt: TGTGCCAGCAGCCCTGACTATCGCGGCTCCTACGAGCAGTACTTC
j_call: TRBJ2-7
d_call: NA
v_call: TRBV7-2
clone_size: NA

cdr3_aa: CASSQWTSLLEQYF
cdr3_nt: TGTGCCAGCAGTCAATGGACTAGTTTGCTCGAGCAGTACTTC
j_call: TRBJ2-7
d_call: TRBD2
v_call: TRBV12-3/TRBV12-4
clone_size: few

cdr3_aa: CATSERAASYNEQFF
cdr3_nt: TGTGCCACCAGCGAGCGGGCCGCCTCCTACAATGAGCAGTTCTTC
j_call: TRBJ2-1
d_call: NA
v_call: TRBV15
clone_size: few

cdr3_aa: CASSLSGQNEQYF
cdr3_nt: TGTGCCAGCAGTTTATCCGGTCAAAACGAGCAGTACTTC
j_call: TRBJ2-7
d_call: NA
v_call: TRBV27
clone_size: few

cdr3_aa: CASSKTRLAGDLTSFYEQYF
cdr3_nt: TGTGCCAGCAGCAAAACTAGACTAGCGGGAGACTTAACGAGCTTCTACGAGCAGTACTTC
j_call: TRBJ2-7
d_call: NA
v_call: TRBV21-1
clone_size: few

cdr3_aa: CASSNRGLSYEQYF
cdr3_nt: TGTGCCAGCAGCAACAGGGGACTCTCCTACGAGCAGTACTTC
j_call: TRBJ2-7
d_call: NA
v_call: TRBV3-1
clone_size: few

cdr3_aa: CASSYSDRGNTEAFF
cdr3_nt: TGTGCCAGCAGTTACTCGGACAGGGGGAACACTGAAGCTTTCTTT
j_call: TRBJ1-1
d_call: TRBD1
v_call: TRBV6-5
clone_size: few

cdr3_aa: CASSPIADTPLWQPQHF
cdr3_nt: TGTGCCAGCAGCCCTATCGCAGACACCCCCCTCTGGCAGCCCCAGCATTTT
j_call: TRBJ1-5
d_call: NA
v_call: TRBV6-1
clone_size: few

cdr3_aa: CASSARGGYEQYF
cdr3_nt: TGTGCCAGCAGCGCCCGGGGGGGCTACGAGCAGTACTTC
j_call: TRBJ2-7
d_call: TRBD2
v_call: TRBV9
clone_size: NA

cdr3_aa: CASSQDAYNEQFF
cdr3_nt: TGCGCCAGCAGCCAAGATGCGTACAATGAGCAGTTCTTC
j_call: TRBJ2-1
d_call: NA
v_call: TRBV4-1
clone_size: few